This TCR beta chain was identified in a study of blood T cell repertoires in COVID-19. Libraries were prepared by immunoSEQ multiplex PCR; TCRdb keeps only in-frame clonotypes and omits some of them. The table lists nearly 95,000 clones, roughly 91% of them singletons. Germline V lookup: CDR1 MNHNS, CDR2 SASEGT. V lost 3 bases and J lost 9, with 6 bases in between. The CDR3 runs 12 residues. This sequence joins TRBV6-1 and TRBJ1-6; D possibly corresponds to TRBD1 (5 bases). The source material was peripheral blood. This clonotype was obtained from a woman older than 75 with acute or convalescent COVID-19. Here the CDR3 reads CASSDTGSPLHF. The CDR3 DNA follows: TGTGCCAGCAGTGACACAGGTTCACCCCTCCACTTT.